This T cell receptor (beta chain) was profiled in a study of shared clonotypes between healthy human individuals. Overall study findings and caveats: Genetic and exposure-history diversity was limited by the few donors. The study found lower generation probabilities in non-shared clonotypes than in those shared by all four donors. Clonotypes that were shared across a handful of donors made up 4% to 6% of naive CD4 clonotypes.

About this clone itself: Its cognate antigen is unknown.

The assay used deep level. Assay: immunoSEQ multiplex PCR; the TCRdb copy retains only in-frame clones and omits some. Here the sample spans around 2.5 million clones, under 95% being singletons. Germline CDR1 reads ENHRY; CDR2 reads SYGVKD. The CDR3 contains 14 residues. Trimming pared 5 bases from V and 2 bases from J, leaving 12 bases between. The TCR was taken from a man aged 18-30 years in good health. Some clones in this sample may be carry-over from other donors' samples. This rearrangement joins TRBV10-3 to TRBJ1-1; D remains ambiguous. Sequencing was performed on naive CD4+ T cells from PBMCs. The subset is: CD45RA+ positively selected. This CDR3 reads CAISRGQANTEAFF. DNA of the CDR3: TGTGCCATCAGTCGAGGGCAGGCCAACACTGAAGCTTTCTTT.